A selection of T cell receptor beta chains follows, all from one sample in a study of blood T cell repertoires in COVID-19. Data came from immunoSEQ multiplex PCR; TCRdb stores just in-frame clones and leaves some out. The repertoire holds a few hundred thousand clones, with more than 75% as singletons. The sequenced material came from peripheral blood. The receptor set was obtained from a middle-aged woman who had recovered from COVID-19. CDR3s include the opening cysteine and the closing phenylalanine or tryptophan. The D gene is left open where the match is weak. Where a row states a size, it is once, few, many or the class of an expanded clone; other rows omit it.

>TRBV3-1/TRBV3-2|NA|TRBJ1-1|NA
CASSPGTRNTEAFF
TGTGCCAGCAGCCCCGGGACACGGAACACTGAAGCTTTCTTT
>TRBV19|NA|TRBJ2-7|NA
CASSIVAEEPYEQYF
TGTGCCAGTAGTATAGTGGCGGAGGAACCTTACGAGCAGTACTTC
>TRBV10-1|NA|TRBJ1-3|NA
CASIGGREFLSGNTIYF
TGCGCCAGCATAGGTGGCCGGGAGTTCCTCTCTGGAAACACCATATATTTT
>TRBV20-1|NA|TRBJ1-2|NA
CSSWQAYGYTF
TGCAGCAGCTGGCAGGCCTATGGCTACACCTTC
>TRBV28|NA|TRBJ1-2|NA
CASRDSMNYGYTF
TGTGCCAGCAGGGACAGCATGAACTATGGCTACACCTTC
>TRBV7-2|TRBD2|TRBJ2-5|NA
CASSQEGGLAGRETQYF
TGTGCCAGCAGCCAAGAGGGGGGACTAGCGGGACGGGAGACCCAGTACTTC
>TRBV24-1|NA|TRBJ1-2|NA
CATSDFRGSYGYTF
TGTGCCACCAGTGATTTCAGGGGCTCCTATGGCTACACCTTC
>TRBV27|NA|TRBJ2-1|NA
CASSFSGALQQFF
TGTGCCAGCAGTTTTAGCGGCGCCCTCCAGCAGTTCTTC
>TRBV9|NA|TRBJ1-3|NA
CASSVFQGLNTIYF
TGTGCCAGCAGCGTTTTCCAGGGATTAAACACCATATATTTT
>TRBV6-5|NA|TRBJ2-3|NA
CASSYAAGQDTQYF
TGTGCCAGCAGTTACGCGGCGGGGCAAGATACGCAGTATTTT
>TRBV6-5|TRBD1|TRBJ1-2|NA
CASRPTGGTVYGYTF
TGTGCCAGCAGGCCGACAGGGGGCACGGTATATGGCTACACCTTC
>TRBV19|TRBD1|TRBJ1-2|NA
CASSPQGDRGRGYTF
TGTGCCAGTAGTCCCCAGGGGGACAGGGGTCGGGGCTACACCTTC
>TRBV6-5|TRBD1|TRBJ1-1|NA
CASSYSIWTGVTEAFF
TGTGCCAGCAGTTACTCGATATGGACAGGCGTGACTGAAGCTTTCTTT
>TRBV7-2|NA|TRBJ1-2|NA
CASRGGNYGYTF
TGTGCCAGCAGGGGGGGTAACTATGGCTACACCTTC
>TRBV10-3|NA|TRBJ1-2|NA
CAISKQGDYGYTF
TGTGCCATCAGCAAGCAGGGCGACTATGGCTACACCTTC
>TRBV19|NA|TRBJ1-1|NA
CASSRGEGTEAFF
TGTGCCAGTAGTCGGGGAGAGGGCACTGAAGCTTTCTTT
>TRBV5-8|TRBD1|TRBJ1-2|NA
CASSGPGQGAWNYGYTF
TGTGCCAGCAGCGGGCCGGGACAGGGGGCGTGGAACTATGGCTACACCTTC
>TRBV6-6|TRBD2|TRBJ2-3|NA
CASSPRTSGMTGGVTDTQYF
TGTGCCAGCAGTCCCCGGACTAGCGGGATGACCGGGGGGGTCACAGATACGCAGTATTTT
>TRBV19|TRBD1|TRBJ1-2|NA
CASKGTRDRRPANYGYTF
TGTGCCAGTAAGGGGACCCGGGACAGGCGACCAGCTAACTATGGCTACACCTTC
>TRBV5-4|TRBD1|TRBJ1-4|NA
CASSAQGRGNEKLFF
TGTGCCAGCAGCGCACAGGGGAGAGGCAATGAAAAACTGTTTTTT
>TRBV18|NA|TRBJ1-2|NA
CASSRGGAHYGYTF
TGTGCCAGCTCCCGGGGGGGGGCCCACTATGGCTACACCTTC
>TRBV27|NA|TRBJ1-1|NA
CASSLGGPNTEAFF
TGTGCCAGCAGTTTGGGGGGGCCGAACACTGAAGCTTTCTTT
>TRBV6-6|NA|TRBJ1-1|NA
CASSDIGGGNTEAFF
TGTGCCAGCAGTGATATCGGGGGGGGGAACACTGAAGCTTTCTTT
>TRBV6-5|TRBD1|TRBJ2-7|NA
CASTLTRDREGEQYF
TGTGCCAGCACCCTAACCCGGGACAGGGAGGGCGAGCAGTACTTC
>TRBV18|NA|TRBJ1-1|NA
CASSPTGLGYTEAFF
TGTGCCAGCTCCCCAACAGGGCTGGGGTACACTGAAGCTTTCTTT
>TRBV12-3/TRBV12-4|TRBD2|TRBJ2-7|NA
CASSHSGKQYF
TGTGCCAGCAGCCATAGCGGGAAGCAGTACTTC
>TRBV6-1|TRBD2|TRBJ2-2|NA
CASSGPPGLAGGMAGELFF
TGTGCCAGCAGTGGCCCCCCGGGACTAGCGGGGGGAATGGCCGGGGAGCTGTTTTTT
>TRBV3-1/TRBV3-2|TRBD2|TRBJ2-3|NA
CASSQPTSGRTTDTQYF
TGTGCCAGCAGCCAACCGACTAGCGGGAGGACCACAGATACGCAGTATTTT
>TRBV28|TRBD2|TRBJ2-1|NA
CASSSGLAVNEQFF
TGTGCCAGCAGCTCCGGGCTAGCGGTCAATGAGCAGTTCTTC
>TRBV29-1|TRBD2|TRBJ2-5|NA
CSVGGNPGGQETQYF
TGCAGCGTTGGAGGAAACCCCGGGGGGCAAGAGACCCAGTACTTC
>TRBV27|TRBD1|TRBJ1-2|NA
CASSPGQGRSPNYGYTF
TGTGCCAGCAGTCCAGGACAGGGGCGATCCCCTAACTATGGCTACACCTTC
>TRBV30|NA|TRBJ1-1|NA
CAWSGGRNAEAFF
TGTGCCTGGAGTGGGGGGCGTAATGCTGAAGCTTTCTTT
>TRBV6-2/TRBV6-3|TRBD2|TRBJ2-1|NA
CASSPNAGLAGGSYNEQFF
TGTGCCAGCAGCCCCAATGCGGGACTAGCGGGAGGTTCCTACAATGAGCAGTTCTTC
>TRBV6-2/TRBV6-3|TRBD1|TRBJ1-5|NA
CASSYSSRTGGWGSNQPQHF
TGTGCCAGCAGTTACTCGTCCCGGACAGGGGGCTGGGGTAGCAATCAGCCCCAGCATTTT
>TRBV7-8|TRBD2|TRBJ2-7|few
CASSLAGGRSYEQYF
TGTGCCAGCAGCTTAGCGGGAGGGCGCTCCTACGAGCAGTACTTC
>TRBV9|NA|TRBJ2-3|once
CASSVAGSATDTQYF
TGTGCCAGCAGCGTAGCCGGGTCGGCCACAGATACGCAGTATTTT
>TRBV5-4|NA|TRBJ2-3|NA
CASSPGTDFLDTQYF
TGTGCCAGCAGCCCCGGGACTGACTTCCTGGATACGCAGTATTTT
>TRBV28|TRBD2|TRBJ2-1|NA
CASSTPFSGRFNEQFF
TGTGCCAGCAGTACTCCTTTCAGCGGGAGGTTTAATGAGCAGTTCTTC
>TRBV10-3|NA|TRBJ1-6|NA
CATRPVNSPLHF
TGTGCCACCCGTCCGGTGAATTCACCCCTCCACTTT
>TRBV30|NA|TRBJ1-2|NA
CAWSVGGDWYGYTF
TGTGCCTGGAGTGTTGGAGGGGATTGGTATGGCTACACCTTC
>TRBV7-2|NA|TRBJ1-1|NA
CASSLVGHPNTEAFF
TGTGCCAGCAGCTTAGTAGGACACCCGAACACTGAAGCTTTCTTT
>TRBV30|NA|TRBJ2-3|NA
CAWRGGQTLGTQYF
TGTGCCTGGAGGGGCGGACAGACGTTGGGTACGCAGTATTTT
>TRBV9|NA|TRBJ1-1|NA
CASSVSENTEAFF
TGTGCCAGCAGCGTGTCAGAGAACACTGAAGCTTTCTTT
>TRBV14|NA|TRBJ2-7|NA
CASSRAGDSLLYEQYF
TGTGCCAGCAGCCGAGCCGGGGACTCCCTCTTATACGAGCAGTACTTC
>TRBV4-1|NA|TRBJ2-1|NA
CASSQDSEQFF
TGCGCCAGCAGCCAAGATAGCGAGCAGTTCTTC
>TRBV19|TRBD1|TRBJ1-1|NA
CASSPTGGWTEAFF
TGTGCCAGTAGCCCGACAGGGGGTTGGACTGAAGCTTTCTTT
>TRBV9|NA|TRBJ1-1|few
CASSQNGQGGSAEAFF
TGTGCCAGCAGCCAAAACGGGCAGGGTGGTTCCGCTGAAGCTTTCTTT
>TRBV25-1|TRBD2|TRBJ2-6|NA
CAAGVPGANVLTF
TGTGCCGCGGGGGTCCCTGGGGCCAACGTCCTGACTTTC
>TRBV9|TRBD1|TRBJ1-4|once
CASRRGQGPNEKLFF
TGTGCCAGCCGGCGGGGACAGGGCCCTAATGAAAAACTGTTTTTT
>TRBV18|NA|TRBJ1-5|NA
CASSIGQLFNQPQHF
TGTGCCAGCTCAATAGGACAGCTTTTCAATCAGCCCCAGCATTTT
>TRBV29-1|TRBD1|TRBJ2-7|NA
CSVPGTGSYEQYF
TGCAGCGTTCCTGGGACAGGGAGTTACGAGCAGTACTTC
>TRBV11-2|TRBD2|TRBJ2-7|NA
CASSQALAGVGEQYF
TGTGCCAGCAGCCAGGCCCTAGCGGGAGTGGGCGAGCAGTACTTC
>TRBV29-1|TRBD1|TRBJ1-4|NA
CSVGGQGEKLFF
TGCAGCGTAGGCGGACAGGGGGAAAAACTGTTTTTT
>TRBV7-2|TRBD2|TRBJ2-3|NA
CASRASAGVTDTQYF
TGTGCCAGCCGAGCGAGCGCGGGGGTCACAGATACGCAGTATTTT
>TRBV7-2|NA|TRBJ2-3|NA
CASSLIVDTQYF
TGTGCCAGCAGCTTGATAGTAGATACGCAGTATTTT